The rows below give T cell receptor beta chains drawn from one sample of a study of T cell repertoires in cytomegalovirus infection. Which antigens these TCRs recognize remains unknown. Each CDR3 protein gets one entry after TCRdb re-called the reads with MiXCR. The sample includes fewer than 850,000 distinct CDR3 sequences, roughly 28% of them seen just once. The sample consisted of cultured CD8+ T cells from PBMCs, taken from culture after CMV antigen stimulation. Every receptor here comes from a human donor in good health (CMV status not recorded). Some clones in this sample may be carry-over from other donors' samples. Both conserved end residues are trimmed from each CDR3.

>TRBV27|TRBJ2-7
ASSFGGGINEQY
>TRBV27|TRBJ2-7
ASSWGQESSYEQY
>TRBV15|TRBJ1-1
ATSRVWAGPNTEAF
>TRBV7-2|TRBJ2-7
ASSSFSGPYEQY
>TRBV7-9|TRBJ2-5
ASSSMGVRETQY
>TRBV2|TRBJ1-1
ASSEARRGTEAF
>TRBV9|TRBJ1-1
ASSLTGGTLEAF
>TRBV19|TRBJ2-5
ASSRGNALQETQY
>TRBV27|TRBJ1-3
ASSPSLGLSGNTIY
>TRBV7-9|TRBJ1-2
ASSLLGGGPNYGYT
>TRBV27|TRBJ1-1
AVLVGAAEAF
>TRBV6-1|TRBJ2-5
ASSQLAGAQETQY
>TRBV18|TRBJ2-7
ASSPRAGAYEQY
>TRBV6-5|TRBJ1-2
ASSYLTGVGYT
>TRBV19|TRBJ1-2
ASSITGGRKLRDFYGYT
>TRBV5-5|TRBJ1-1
ASSFPGGLEAF
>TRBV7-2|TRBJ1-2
GLPDRGGGYT
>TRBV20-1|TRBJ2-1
SARGGSGGNTYNEQF
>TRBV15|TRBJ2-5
ATSRDGTTYQETQY
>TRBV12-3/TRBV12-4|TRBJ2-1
ASSSKWGEQF
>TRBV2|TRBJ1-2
ASSDLGDGYT
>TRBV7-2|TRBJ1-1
ASSLVSPYDPEAF
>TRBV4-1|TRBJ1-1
ASSQGQGADTEAF
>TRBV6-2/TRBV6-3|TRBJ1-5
ASSYSGGRNQPQH
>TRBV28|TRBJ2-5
ASSPGGRGQETQY
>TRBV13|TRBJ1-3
ASSAGASGNTIY
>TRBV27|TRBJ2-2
ASSWGSNTGELF
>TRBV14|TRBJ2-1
ASSPRTSGGALSHEQF
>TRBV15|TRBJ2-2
ATSRNDRGPPTGELF
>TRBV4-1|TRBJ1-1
ASSQQSTGRMNTEAF
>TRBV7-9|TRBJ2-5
ASSFPRTGGMKETQY
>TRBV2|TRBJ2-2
ASSAASGGKRTGELF
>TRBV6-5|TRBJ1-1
ASSKGATGHTEAF
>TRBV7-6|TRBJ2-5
ASSLGLSGTGVTETQY
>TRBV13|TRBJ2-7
ASSTRTGEVGPYEQY
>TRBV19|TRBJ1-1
ASSWGFTEAF
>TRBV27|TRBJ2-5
ASSLLGYQETQY
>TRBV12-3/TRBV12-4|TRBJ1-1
ASSLRTGGAGNTEAF
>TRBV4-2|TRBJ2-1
ASSQALAGGTYNEQF
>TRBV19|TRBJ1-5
ASSIGGTGQPQH
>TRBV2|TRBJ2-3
ASSPLAGGPYAQY